This entry is about one T cell receptor beta chain. Its specificity is not known. The Oncomine TCR Beta short-read assay was what sequenced the DNA obtained from cultured CD4+ T cells. TCRdb reprocessed the PCR reads with MiXCR, giving one entry per CDR3 protein. The top ten clones hold approximately 8.4% of a sample with about 17,000 distinct CDR3 sequences, about 40% of them seen once. This entry comes from a study of vaccination and CD4 T cells after COVID-19. About the research overall: Stimulation of cells relied on overlapping spike peptides derived from SARS-CoV-2, HCoV-NL63, HCoV-OC43 and HCoV-229E.

Treatment denoted: roughly 11-day PBMC culture with coronavirus spike peptide pools or control peptides (ViraFEST assay). General observations from the study: Median SARS-CoV-2-reactive clonotype numbers rose nonsignificantly, roughly 20 to 38. Data came from relatively few convalescent patients and lacked early post-infection timepoints.

V lost 2 bases to trimming and J lost 4 bases; unmatched junction nucleotides: 2. This CDR3 spans 14 amino acids. CDR1 is MNHEY and CDR2 is SVGEGT in the germline V gene. This chain links TRBV6-2 or TRBV6-3 with TRBJ2-7; 10 bases map to TRBD2. Sequences were obtained from CD4+ T cells from blood, cultured in vitro. The source of this sequence is a human donor who had recovered from COVID-19. The DNA for the CDR3 is TGTGCCAGCAGTTACGAGACTAGCGGGTACGAGCAGTACTTC. Its translation is CASSYETSGYEQYF.